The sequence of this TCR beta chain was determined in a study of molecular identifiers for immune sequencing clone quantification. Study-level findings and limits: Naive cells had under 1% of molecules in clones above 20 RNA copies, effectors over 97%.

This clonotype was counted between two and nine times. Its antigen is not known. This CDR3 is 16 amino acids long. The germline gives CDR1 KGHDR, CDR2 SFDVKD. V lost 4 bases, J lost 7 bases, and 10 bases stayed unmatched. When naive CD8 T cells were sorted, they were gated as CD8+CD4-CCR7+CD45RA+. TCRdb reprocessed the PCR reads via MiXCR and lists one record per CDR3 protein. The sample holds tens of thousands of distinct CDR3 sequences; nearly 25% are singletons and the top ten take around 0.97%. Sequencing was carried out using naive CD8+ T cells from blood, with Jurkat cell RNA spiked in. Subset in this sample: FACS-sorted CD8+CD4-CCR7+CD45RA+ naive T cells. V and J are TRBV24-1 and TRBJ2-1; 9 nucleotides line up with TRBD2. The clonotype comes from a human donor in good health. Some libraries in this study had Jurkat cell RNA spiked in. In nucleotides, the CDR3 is TGTGCCACCAGTGAAGGGGCGGGAGGGCCGAGAAATGAGCAGTTCTTC. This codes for CATSEGAGGPRNEQFF.